This T cell receptor beta chain was recorded in a study of Ad26.COV2.S vaccination and SARS-CoV-2 variants. Study in general: A COV1001 Ad26.COV2.S trial-arm participant provided the sample. Whole-study findings and limits: With respect to non-spike TCR breadth, vaccine and placebo recipients were similar.

This CDR3 region has 15 residues. CDR1 is SGHDT, CDR2 YYEEEE, per germline. V shed 4 bases and J shed 7 bases, with 20 bases lying between them. Treatment specified: some 20 received Ad26.COV2.S at low or high dose, single or two shots; about 5 received placebo; per-sample allocation not given. On day 63 after the first injection, vaccine and placebo recipients gave samples. Ad26 vector vaccine expressed Wuhan-strain SARS-CoV-2 spike. The data were produced by immunoSEQ multiplex PCR, yet TCRdb's version contains in-frame clones alone and is incomplete. Among over 450,000 clones listed, roughly 87% were seen once. Remarks on this clone: No antigen is known for it.

V usage is TRBV5-6 and J usage is TRBJ1-2, with D perhaps matching TRBD1 (6 bases). This specimen consisted of peripheral blood, obtained in a trial of Ad26.COV2.S vaccine versus placebo. This clonotype originated in a person between 18 and 59 years old who received the Ad26.COV2.S COVID-19 vaccine or a placebo. CDR3 in amino acids: CASSHLIRGASGYTF. For the CDR3, the DNA is TGTGCCAGCAGCCACCTAATAAGGGGGGCGTCTGGCTACACCTTC.